This TCR beta chain emerged from a study of Graves' ophthalmopathy and Graves' hyperthyroidism. This clonotype was detected ten times or more. The authors amplified TCR beta CDR3 regions, and they did so from RNA transcripts for repertoire sequencing. A first-round RT-PCR used HTBI primers, followed by a second-round multiplex PCR. TCRdb used MiXCR to reprocess the multiplex PCR reads, holding one entry per CDR3 protein. The table lists about 500,000 distinct CDR3 sequences, approximately 15% of them singletons. Germline V gives CDR1 LNHDA, CDR2 SQIVND (reference sequence). Trimming took 1 base from V and 4 from J; bases not matched to a gene: 5. The CDR3 loop spans 15 amino acids.

The sample comprised blood. This TCR was sampled from a woman aged 30 to 39 with Graves' ophthalmopathy. The genes are TRBV19 and TRBJ2-5, with 8 positions matching TRBD1. The CDR3 DNA reads TGTGCCAGTAGTATAGTCCCAGGGGGCCTAGAGACCCAGTACTTC. This codes for CASSIVPGGLETQYF.